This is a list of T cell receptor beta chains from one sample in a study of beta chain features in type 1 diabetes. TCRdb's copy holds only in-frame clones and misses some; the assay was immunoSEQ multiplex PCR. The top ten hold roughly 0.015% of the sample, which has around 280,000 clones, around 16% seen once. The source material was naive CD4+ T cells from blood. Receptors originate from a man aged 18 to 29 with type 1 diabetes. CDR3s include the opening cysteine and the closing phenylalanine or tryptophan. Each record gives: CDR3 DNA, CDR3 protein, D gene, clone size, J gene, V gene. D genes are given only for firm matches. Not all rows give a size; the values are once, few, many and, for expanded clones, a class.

TGTGCCAGCAAAACATCAAAACAGGGGTACGAGCAGTACTTC | CASKTSKQGYEQYF | TRBD1 | few | TRBJ2-7 | TRBV7-9
TGTGCCAGCAGAACTAGGGAGACCCAGTACTTC | CASRTRETQYF | . | . | TRBJ2-5 | TRBV6-6
TGTGCCCTAAGCTCCTATATGAACACTGAAGCTTTCTTT | CALSSYMNTEAFF | . | . | TRBJ1-1 | TRBV30
TGTGCCAGCAGCCCCCTCGTAACAGGGTTCAACACTGAAGCTTTCTTT | CASSPLVTGFNTEAFF | . | . | TRBJ1-1 | TRBV9
TGTGCCAGCAGCTTCCGGGAACCTATGAACACTGAAGCTTTCTTT | CASSFREPMNTEAFF | . | few | TRBJ1-1 | TRBV7-9
TGTGCCAGCAGCCAGACAGGTATCTCTGGAAACACCATATATTTT | CASSQTGISGNTIYF | . | . | TRBJ1-3 | TRBV6-5
TGTGCCAGTAGTTTCGGACTAGCGGGGGGCGATTCCACAGATACGCAGTATTTT | CASSFGLAGGDSTDTQYF | TRBD2 | . | TRBJ2-3 | TRBV19
TGCAGCGCAGGACAGGGGGCGCCTGGCTACACCTTC | CSAGQGAPGYTF | TRBD1 | . | TRBJ1-2 | TRBV29-1
TGTGCCAGCACCCCAACGGGACAGACCTCGAGCTACACCTTC | CASTPTGQTSSYTF | TRBD1 | . | TRBJ1-2 | TRBV9
TGTGCCAGTATCGGGACTAGCGGTTCCAGAGCAGCCGGGGAGCTGTTTTTT | CASIGTSGSRAAGELFF | TRBD2 | . | TRBJ2-2 | TRBV19
TGTGCCACCAGCAGAGATCGACTTTACGAGCAGTACTTC | CATSRDRLYEQYF | . | . | TRBJ2-7 | TRBV15
TGTGCCAGCAGTTCCCAGGTGCGGGGACTACAGTATTTT | CASSSQVRGLQYF | TRBD2 | . | TRBJ2-3 | TRBV27
TGCGCCAGCAGTGAGTCGGCTAGCGAGACCCAGTACTTC | CASSESASETQYF | . | few | TRBJ2-5 | TRBV10-1
TGTGCCAGCAGCAGCTACAGGGGGACTGAAGCTTTCTTT | CASSSYRGTEAFF | TRBD1 | few | TRBJ1-1 | TRBV13
TGTGCCAGCAGCCTTAGCACAGATACGCAGTATTTT | CASSLSTDTQYF | . | . | TRBJ2-3 | TRBV7-2
TGTGCCTGGAGTGTGACAGCCAATCAGCCCCAGCATTTT | CAWSVTANQPQHF | . | . | TRBJ1-5 | TRBV30
TGTGCCAGCTCACCGAATTCCGGGACTAGCGGTAATGAGCAGTTCTTC | CASSPNSGTSGNEQFF | TRBD2 | few | TRBJ2-1 | TRBV18
TGCGCCAGCAGCTTGGGACAGGGAGGTGAGACCCAGTACTTC | CASSLGQGGETQYF | . | few | TRBJ2-5 | TRBV5-1
TGTGCCAGCAGCTTAGGACAGGGGGCGAAAGGCTACACCTTC | CASSLGQGAKGYTF | TRBD1 | . | TRBJ1-2 | TRBV11-2
TGTGCCAGCAGCCAAGTGAGTGAGCAGTTCTTC | CASSQVSEQFF | . | . | TRBJ2-1 | TRBV14
TGTGCCAGCAGTGAAGCGCTTACGGGGTGGACCCAGTACTTC | CASSEALTGWTQYF | . | few | TRBJ2-5 | TRBV2
TGTGCCAGCAGCGTAGCGCTAGCCAGCTCCTACGAGCAGTACTTC | CASSVALASSYEQYF | . | . | TRBJ2-7 | TRBV9
TGTGCCAGCAGGCGGACAGTCCTGGCCTACGAGCAGTACTTC | CASRRTVLAYEQYF | . | few | TRBJ2-7 | TRBV6-5
TGTGCCAGCAACCTAGCGGGAGAGGAATCCGGGGAGCTGTTTTTT | CASNLAGEESGELFF | TRBD2 | . | TRBJ2-2 | TRBV11-2
TGTGCCAGCAGTGACCCGAACAGGGATTTATCCTACAATGAGCAGTTCTTC | CASSDPNRDLSYNEQFF | . | . | TRBJ2-1 | TRBV25-1
TGCAGCGTTAGGACCCACTCGACAGGGAGAGGAGAGCAGTTCTTC | CSVRTHSTGRGEQFF | TRBD1 | . | TRBJ2-1 | TRBV29-1
TGTGCCAGCAGCCGGACAGGGGGTCAGCCCCAGCATTTT | CASSRTGGQPQHF | TRBD1 | few | TRBJ1-5 | TRBV5-6
TGTGCCAGCAGCGTATCCGGGAGCCCAGATACGCAGTATTTT | CASSVSGSPDTQYF | . | . | TRBJ2-3 | TRBV9
TGTGCCAGCAGCGTCGCCTTAGCGGGGGGAGAAAATGAGCAGTTCTTC | CASSVALAGGENEQFF | TRBD2 | few | TRBJ2-1 | TRBV9
TGTGCCAGCAGCTTAAGCTTAATTGGGGCCAACGTCCTGACTTTC | CASSLSLIGANVLTF | . | few | TRBJ2-6 | TRBV11-2
TGTGCCAGCAGCCCAAACCGCGGGACTAGCGGGAAAGGGGTATACGAGCAGTACTTC | CASSPNRGTSGKGVYEQYF | TRBD2 | . | TRBJ2-7 | TRBV4-2
TGTGCCAGCGGGGGTAAGGACAGCCAATCTTATGGCTACACCTTC | CASGGKDSQSYGYTF | . | . | TRBJ1-2 | TRBV9
TGTGCCAGCAGCTTAGCGGGAACCGGCGTGGATACGCAGTATTTT | CASSLAGTGVDTQYF | TRBD2 | . | TRBJ2-3 | TRBV5-4
TGTGCCAGCAGTGACTCCGACAGGGTCGGCTACGAGCAGTACTTC | CASSDSDRVGYEQYF | TRBD1 | few | TRBJ2-7 | TRBV6-5
TGTGCCAGCAGCTTGATAGGGGCGGGGCAGCCCCAGCATTTT | CASSLIGAGQPQHF | . | few | TRBJ1-5 | TRBV5-6
TGTGCCAGCAGCTTAAGTGGGGGGGAGAATTCACCCCTCCACTTT | CASSLSGGENSPLHF | . | . | TRBJ1-6 | TRBV7-2
TGTGCCAGCAGTCAGGGGCTAGCGGGGGGGACGAGCTCCTACGAGCAGTACTTC | CASSQGLAGGTSSYEQYF | TRBD2 | few | TRBJ2-7 | TRBV7-8
TGCAGTGCTTCCCGGACAGATACGCAGTATTTT | CSASRTDTQYF | . | . | TRBJ2-3 | TRBV20-1
TGCAGCGTTAGGGGGAATTCATTCACAGATACGCAGTATTTT | CSVRGNSFTDTQYF | . | . | TRBJ2-3 | TRBV29-1
TGTGCCAGCAGTCCATGGACAGGGCGAGATGGGAGCAATCAGCCCCAGCATTTT | CASSPWTGRDGSNQPQHF | TRBD1 | few | TRBJ1-5 | TRBV28
TGTGCCAGCAGTTTCAGCGGCCAGCCCCAGCATTTT | CASSFSGQPQHF | . | few | TRBJ1-5 | TRBV28
. | CATSREVGQGAYF | . | few | TRBJ2-7 | TRBV15
TGTGCCAGCAGCCAAAGGCCCGCAGGCCAGACCCTGGAAAAACTGTTTTTT | CASSQRPAGQTLEKLFF | . | . | TRBJ1-4 | TRBV14
TGCAGCGTCGATAGACTAGCGGGATCAGCCTACGAGCAGTACTTC | CSVDRLAGSAYEQYF | TRBD2 | few | TRBJ2-7 | TRBV29-1
TGTGCCACCCCGGGACACGCTAACTATGGCTACACCTTC | CATPGHANYGYTF | . | . | TRBJ1-2 | TRBV28